The 14 T cell receptor beta chains listed next were all sequenced from one sample in a study of T cells in Graves' hyperthyroidism and ophthalmopathy. RNA transcripts were the template for amplifying TCR beta CDR3 regions. In the first-round RT-PCR of the TCR CDR3, the HTBI primer set was used. TCRdb called the multiplex PCR reads again in MiXCR, with one record for every CDR3 protein. The table has hundreds of thousands of distinct CDR3 sequences, about a sixth seen once. The sequenced sample was blood. The receptors were gathered from a woman aged 25-40 years with Graves' hyperthyroidism.

A few counts support this clonotype. The J gene is TRBJ1-2, the V gene TRBV29-1; unclear D gene. Germline V lookup: CDR1 SQVTM, CDR2 ANQGSEA. The V gene lost 6 bases and the J gene lost 0 bases, with 11 bases spanning the gap. The CDR3 is 13 residues long. The CDR3 DNA sequence: TGCAGCGTACGGACCGAAGCTAACTATGGCTACACCTTC. This sequence encodes CSVRTEANYGYTF.

V and J are TRBV2 and TRBJ1-1; TRBD1 is a possible D gene (6 bases). Germline CDR1 SNHLY, CDR2 FYNNEI. The CDR3 contains 15 residues. Trimming took off 7 bases at V and 3 bases at J, with 18 bases between the two ends. The chain's CDR3 is CASTLEGGSDTEAFF. The CDR3 nucleotides are TGTGCCAGCACCCTCGAGGGGGGGAGTGACACTGAAGCTTTCTTT.

This clonotype came up a few times. The CDR3: CASSWALQGGPYEQYF. Written as DNA, the CDR3 is TGCGCCAGCAGCTGGGCGTTACAGGGAGGGCCCTACGAGCAGTACTTC. This chain uses TRBV5-1 with TRBJ2-7, with D possibly matching TRBD2 (7 bases). V was clipped by 3 bases and J by 2 bases, with 18 bases between them. This CDR3 has 16 residues. Germline-derived CDR1 and CDR2 are SGHRS and YFSETQ.

This clonotype has ten or more counts. V gene TRBV2 combines with J gene TRBJ2-7; possibly TRBD1 for D (6 bases). The CDR3 covers 14 residues. Germline CDR1 is SNHLY and CDR2 is FYNNEI. V was shortened by 5 bases and J by 5 bases, with 16 bases between the two germline ends. In nucleotides, the CDR3 is TGTGCCAGCAGTTCTTCCTTCAGGGGAAACGAGCAGTACTTC. Protein: CASSSSFRGNEQYF.

In its sample, this clonotype was seen many times. The chain is built from TRBV28 and TRBJ2-7, with 16 bases that match TRBD2. Germline V lookup: CDR1 MDHEN, CDR2 SYDVKM. This CDR3 is built from 19 residues. Losses at the gene ends were 4 bases for V and 2 bases for J; bases not matched to a gene: 11. The CDR3 coding sequence is TGTGCCAGCAGTTCGCCCCGAGGGACTAGCGGGAGGGGGACCTACGAGCAGTACTTC. Translation: CASSSPRGTSGRGTYEQYF.

Concerning this clonotype: A much more abundant neighbour one base away suggests this may be a read error. The gene calls are TRBV7-2 and TRBJ1-5; tentative D call: TRBD1 (5 bases). This CDR3 has 15 residues. V gave up 6 bases and J gave up 2 bases, with 14 bases separating them. Germline values: CDR1 SGHTA, CDR2 FQGNSA. CDR3 in amino acids: CTSSLQGSGNQPQHF. CDR3 DNA: TGTACCAGCAGTCTCCAGGGTTCTGGCAATCAGCCCCAGCATTTT. The whole variable domain, remainder taken from reference TRBV7-2 and TRBJ1-5, is GAGVSQSPSNKVTEKGKDVELRCDPISGHTALYWYRQSLGQGLEFLIYFQGNSAPDKSGLPSDRFSAERTGGSVSTLTIQRTQQEDSAVYLCTSSLQGSGNQPQHFGDGTRLSIL.

In this sample, this clonotype turned up many times. The CDR3 DNA reads TGTGCCAGCAGCTTATATGATGGAGACGAGCAGTACTTC. Protein product: CASSLYDGDEQYF. The chain carries TRBV7-9 and TRBJ2-7; D call uncertain. CDR1 and CDR2 (germline): SEHNR, FQNEAQ (reference sequence). V lost 2 bases and J 5 bases, leaving 10 bases between the germline ends. This CDR3 region has 13 residues.

This clonotype was found a few times. V gene TRBV13 combines with J gene TRBJ2-1; D ambiguous. The CDR3 extends over 11 amino acids. V was shortened by 4 bases and J by 11 bases, with 9 bases between the two germline ends. Germline V gene lookup returns CDR1 PRHDT and CDR2 FYEKMQ (reference sequence). The chain's CDR3 is CASSSSGQQFF. CDR3 bases: TGTGCCAGCAGCTCCTCTGGGCAGCAGTTCTTC. Combining the CDR3 with reference TRBV13 and TRBJ2-1 gives the whole variable domain AAGVIQSPRHLIKEKRETATLKCYPIPRHDTVYWYQQGPGQDPQFLISFYEKMQSDKGSIPDRFSAQQFSDYHSELNMSSLELGDSALYFCASSSSGQQFFGPGTRLTVL.

This clonotype was picked up many times. The chain links TRBV28 to TRBJ2-3, with D uncertain. The CDR3 length is 14 residues. In germline, CDR1 is MDHEN, CDR2 SYDVKM. V was clipped by 1 base and J by 1 base, with 6 bases between them. CDR3 nucleotide sequence: TGTGCCAGCAGTTTATCAGGAGGCACAGATACGCAGTATTTT. Protein: CASSLSGGTDTQYF.

This clonotype appeared a few times. The chain links TRBV18 to TRBJ1-5; 7 bases agree with TRBD1. CDR3 length: 14 amino acids. The germline gives CDR1 KGHSH, CDR2 LQKENI. After removal of 4 bases from V and 5 bases from J, the junction contained 5 bases not matched to a gene. CDR3 nucleotides: TGTGCCAGCTCACTTTATCAGGGGGATCAGCCCCAGCATTTT. Translating it yields CASSLYQGDQPQHF.

On this clonotype: A clone one base away is much larger, so this may be a read error. The rearrangement links TRBV18 to TRBJ1-1; 8 nucleotides agree with TRBD1. CDR3 length equals 15 residues. Germline-derived CDR1 and CDR2 are KGHSH and LQKENI. The CDR3 sequence is CASSPTSGTGTEASF. The CDR3 DNA reads as TGTGCCAGCTCACCAACGTCCGGGACAGGCACTGAAGCTTCCTTT.

This clonotype was recorded many times. The rearrangement uses TRBV7-9 and TRBJ2-7; the D gene is possibly TRBD1 (6 bases). Germline CDR1 and CDR2: SEHNR and FQNEAQ (reference sequence). The CDR3 is made up of 16 amino acids. V was pared by 2 bases and J by 3 bases, with 17 bases between. The CDR3 region has the DNA TGTGCCAGCAGCTTATCCTCACAGGGCCCAAACTACGAGCAGTACTTC. Protein: CASSLSSQGPNYEQYF.

This clonotype was detected many times. The rearrangement joins TRBV6-2 or TRBV6-3 to TRBJ2-1, with TRBD1 identical over 9 bases. This CDR3 contains 19 residues. Germline V CDR1 and CDR2: MNHEY, SVGEGT. J gave up 7 bases and V 2 bases, and 18 bases lay outside the gene matches. The CDR3 here is CASSYPPGQGLRGLNEQFF. CDR3 sequence (DNA): TGTGCCAGCAGTTACCCGCCGGGACAGGGTTTGCGTGGTTTGAATGAGCAGTTCTTC.

This clonotype has a count of ten or more. The V gene is TRBV27, the J gene TRBJ2-1; TRBD2 agrees at 11 bases. V shed 10 bases and J 4 bases; nucleotides not matched to a gene: 6. CDR1 MNHEY and CDR2 SMNVEV come from the germline V gene (reference sequence). The CDR3 has 14 residues. CDR3 sequence reads: CATRGTSGYNEQFF. For the CDR3, the DNA is TGTGCCACCCGCGGGACTAGCGGATACAATGAGCAGTTCTTC.